Detailed here is one T cell receptor (beta chain). This entry comes from a study of T cells in Graves' hyperthyroidism and ophthalmopathy. TCR beta CDR3 region amplification was performed from RNA transcripts. First-round RT-PCR targeting the TCR CDR3 was performed with the HTBI primer set. TCRdb itself ran the multiplex PCR reads through MiXCR, one entry per CDR3 protein. Of more than 500,000 distinct CDR3 sequences in the sample, roughly a sixth are singletons; the top ten hold 25% to 30%. Trimming pared 3 bases from V and 4 bases from J, leaving 7 bases between. The CDR3 totals 11 residues. Germline V gives CDR1 DFQATT, CDR2 SNEGSKA (reference sequence).

Sequencing was carried out using blood. The chain links TRBV20-1 to TRBJ2-7; D is undetermined. The sequence came from a woman aged 25 to 45 with Graves' ophthalmopathy. CDR3 amino acids: CSASLIYEQYF. The CDR3, as DNA: TGCAGTGCTAGTCTGATTTACGAGCAGTACTTC.